Each of the 10 T cell receptor beta chains below was sequenced from the same sample in a study of cytomegalovirus exposure and HLA in healthy donors. 13 Jbeta primers and 60 Vbeta primers were used for the PCR. Some clones are missing from TCRdb's copy, which holds only in-frame ones; the method was immunoSEQ multiplex PCR. The repertoire consists of 120,000 or so clones, with 79% occurring once and the leading ten covering less than 7.5%. The sequenced material came from PBMCs. All receptors come from a man in his thirties or forties in good health and CMV-seropositive.

The chain carries TRBV14 and TRBJ1-1, with D tentatively TRBD1 (5 bases). Per germline, CDR1 SGHDN and CDR2 FVKESK. The length of the CDR3 is 16 residues. The V and J ends lost 1 base and 5 bases respectively, with 17 bases between them. CDR3 sequence: CASSQAPGGGWTEAFF. CDR3 nucleotide sequence: TGTGCCAGCAGCCAAGCGCCGGGGGGAGGTTGGACTGAAGCTTTCTTT.

About this clone: One end of the junction varies from germline; a read error may be responsible. V and J are TRBV11-2 and TRBJ1-2, with 7 nucleotides matching TRBD1. This CDR3 is 12 amino acids long. Germline V CDR1 and CDR2: SGHAT, FQNNGV. Here the CDR3 DNA reads TGTGCCAGCAGAGCCGGGACAGTTTACCCTATCTTC. The encoded protein is CASRAGTVYPIF.

The rearrangement joins TRBV2 to TRBJ2-7; possibly TRBD2 for D (5 bases). Trimming stripped 4 bases from V and 9 bases from J, with 28 bases between. The CDR3 has 17 amino acids. Germline V lookup: CDR1 SNHLY, CDR2 FYNNEI. CDR3 sequence reads: CASSALSAGRGSSGQYF. The CDR3 region has the DNA TGTGCCAGCAGTGCTCTTTCGGCCGGCCGGGGAAGCTCCGGGCAGTACTTC.

CDR3 in amino acids: CASSWDRGDMYGYTF. The CDR3 DNA reads TGCGCCAGCAGCTGGGACAGGGGCGATATGTATGGCTACACCTTC. This chain links TRBV5-1 with TRBJ1-2; 10 bases match TRBD1. The J segment lost 5 bases and the V segment lost 3 bases, leaving 7 bases of the junction unmatched. CDR3 length: 15 amino acids. The germline gives CDR1 SGHRS, CDR2 YFSETQ.

The CDR3 bases are TGTGCCAGCAGTTACGGGACTAGCGGGGTGCCGGAGACCCAGTACTTC. Translated, it gives CASSYGTSGVPETQYF. The rearrangement joins TRBV6-5 to TRBJ2-5; 13 positions agree with TRBD2. The CDR3 is 16 residues long. V trimming: 2 bases; J trimming: 5 bases; junction bases outside the gene matches: 5. Germline loops: CDR1 MNHEY, CDR2 SVGAGI.

The chain joins TRBV30 to TRBJ2-3; D perhaps matches TRBD1 (6 bases). V lost 2 bases to trimming and J lost 2 bases, with 11 bases between them. The length of the CDR3 is 14 residues. The germline V gene encodes CDR1 GTSNPN and CDR2 SVGIG (reference sequence). The CDR3, as DNA: TGTGCCTGGAGTTCTCAGGGGTTCACAGATACGCAGTATTTT. It yields the protein CAWSSQGFTDTQYF.

The chain couples TRBV18 to TRBJ2-5; D possibly corresponds to TRBD2 (6 bases). Germline V lookup: CDR1 KGHSH, CDR2 LQKENI. This CDR3 region has 14 residues. Trimming left V 3 bases short and J 5 bases short, with 13 bases between. As DNA, the CDR3 is TGTGCCAGCTCACCCCCGGGCGGGGAGGAGACCCAGTACTTC. As protein: CASSPPGGEETQYF.

This chain uses TRBV7-8 with TRBJ1-2; D unclear. V shed 5 bases and J shed 1 base, with 5 bases lying between them. The length of the CDR3 is 12 residues. Germline V lookup: CDR1 SGHVS, CDR2 FQNEAQ. DNA of the CDR3: TGTGCCAGCAGCCCAGTTAACTATGGCTACACCTTC. It specifies CASSPVNYGYTF.

The CDR3 DNA sequence: TGCGCCAGCAGCTTGTCTTCGGGGGATGGAAACACCATATATTTT. Amino acids: CASSLSSGDGNTIYF. The chain joins TRBV5-1 to TRBJ1-3, with D possibly being TRBD1 (5 bases). This CDR3 region has 15 residues. Trimming took 1 base from V and 3 from J, leaving 11 bases between them. CDR1 and CDR2 from the germline V gene are SGHRS and YFSETQ.

The CDR3 region has the DNA TGCGCCAGCAGCTCCGCTGGGACAGGGGGCCTCGAGACCCAGTACTTC. It is translated as CASSSAGTGGLETQYF. The genes are TRBV5-1 and TRBJ2-5; 12 bases fit TRBD1. The germline gives CDR1 SGHRS, CDR2 YFSETQ. V dropped 3 bases and J dropped 5; count of bases not matched to a gene: 8. This CDR3 is built from 16 residues.